These 10 T cell receptor beta chains were all obtained from the same sample, sequenced in a study of blood T cell repertoires in COVID-19. The repertoire was sequenced with immunoSEQ multiplex PCR; TCRdb's copy has only in-frame clones and lacks some. The data hold roughly 230,000 clones, with roughly 81% observed a single time. The sample taken for sequencing was peripheral blood. The receptor source for this set is a man aged 50-60 years with acute or convalescent COVID-19.

In this sample, this clone turned up a few times. The chain is built from TRBV7-9 and TRBJ2-2, with 8 positions matching TRBD2. J gave up 1 base and V 4 bases, and 11 bases lay outside the gene matches. CDR3 length: 18 amino acids. Germline V lookup: CDR1 SEHNR, CDR2 FQNEAQ (reference sequence). The CDR3, as DNA: TGTGCCAGCAGCTCCGTCCTTTCAGCGGGAGTGAACACCGGGGAGCTGTTTTTT. Translating gives CASSSVLSAGVNTGELFF.

J is TRBJ2-1 and V is TRBV7-3; 11 nucleotides line up with TRBD2. Germline V CDR1 and CDR2: SGHTA, FQGTGA. The CDR3 runs to 16 residues. V trimming: 0 bases; J trimming: 12 bases; junction bases outside the gene matches: 10. The CDR3 DNA reads as TGTGCCAGCAGCTTAACAGGGACTAGCGGCCTTATGGGGCAGTTCTTC. Protein product: CASSLTGTSGLMGQFF.

The chain links TRBV7-9 to TRBJ2-1; TRBD2 matches 9 bases. V lost 5 bases, J lost 0 bases, and 5 bases stayed unmatched. This CDR3 is 16 amino acids long. Germline V gives CDR1 SEHNR, CDR2 FQNEAQ (reference sequence). In DNA form, the CDR3 reads TGTGCCAGCAGCCCGCTAGCGGGGAGCTCCTACAATGAGCAGTTCTTC. Residues: CASSPLAGSSYNEQFF.

The chain joins TRBV4-1 to TRBJ2-7; D is possibly TRBD1 (6 bases). With 2 bases removed from V and 2 bases from J, the gap between germline ends came to 13 bases. The length of the CDR3 is 15 residues. The germline V gene encodes CDR1 MGHRA and CDR2 YSYEKL. DNA for the CDR3: TGCGCCAGCAGCCAATATGGGGGCCCTACCTACGAGCAGTACTTC. This encodes CASSQYGGPTYEQYF.

V is TRBV13 and J is TRBJ1-2; 8 bases agree with TRBD1. The CDR3 has 14 residues. Looked up from germline, CDR1 is PRHDT and CDR2 is FYEKMQ (reference sequence). Trimming cost V 6 bases and J 5 bases; bases outside gene matches: 8. The DNA for the CDR3 is TGTGCCAGCAGGCAACCGGGACAGGCATATGGCTACACCTTC. Its translation: CASRQPGQAYGYTF.

With respect to this clone: A junction boundary mismatches the germline segment, possibly from a read error. This rearrangement joins TRBV9 to TRBJ2-1; D ambiguous. The CDR3 has 12 residues. CDR1 and CDR2 from the germline V gene are SGDLS and YYNGEE. The CDR3 spells CASSVGGDDLIF. For the CDR3, the DNA is TGTGCCAGCAGCGTAGGAGGAGACGATCTGATCTTC.

J is TRBJ1-5 and V is TRBV28, with a possible D match to TRBD1 (5 bases). CDR1 is MDHEN and CDR2 is SYDVKM in the germline V gene. Trimming removed 7 bases from V and 2 bases from J, with 15 bases in between. The CDR3 totals 15 residues. CDR3 in DNA: TGTGCCAGCAACACGCGGGGCAGGGGCAATCAGCCCCAGCATTTT. Protein product: CASNTRGRGNQPQHF.

The V gene is TRBV4-1, the J gene TRBJ2-3; TRBD2 matches at 11 bases. J was trimmed by 5 bases and V by 0 bases; bases with no gene match: 10. Germline V gene sequence: CDR1 MGHRA, CDR2 YSYEKL. CDR3 length equals 18 residues. The CDR3 DNA reads as TGCGCCAGCAGCCAAGATCCCCCTAGCGGGAGGTGGGAAGATACGCAGTATTTT. Translating it yields CASSQDPPSGRWEDTQYF.

This chain uses TRBV11-3 with TRBJ2-3; D is ambiguous. V lost 5 bases and J 5 bases, leaving 14 bases between the germline ends. Germline V gene sequence: CDR1 SGHNT, CDR2 YENEEA. This CDR3 is built from 14 residues. CDR3 sequence reads: CASSKGVLGDTQYF. The CDR3 nucleotides read TGTGCCAGCAGCAAAGGAGTTTTAGGAGATACGCAGTATTTT.

The chain carries TRBV7-9 and TRBJ1-2; D uncertain. The germline gives CDR1 SEHNR, CDR2 FQNEAQ (reference sequence). This CDR3 has 15 residues. V lost 0 bases and J lost 6, with 14 bases in between. CDR3 bases: TGTGCCAGCAGCTTAGCGTCGGCAGGTTCCAATGGCTACACCTTC. Translated, it gives CASSLASAGSNGYTF.